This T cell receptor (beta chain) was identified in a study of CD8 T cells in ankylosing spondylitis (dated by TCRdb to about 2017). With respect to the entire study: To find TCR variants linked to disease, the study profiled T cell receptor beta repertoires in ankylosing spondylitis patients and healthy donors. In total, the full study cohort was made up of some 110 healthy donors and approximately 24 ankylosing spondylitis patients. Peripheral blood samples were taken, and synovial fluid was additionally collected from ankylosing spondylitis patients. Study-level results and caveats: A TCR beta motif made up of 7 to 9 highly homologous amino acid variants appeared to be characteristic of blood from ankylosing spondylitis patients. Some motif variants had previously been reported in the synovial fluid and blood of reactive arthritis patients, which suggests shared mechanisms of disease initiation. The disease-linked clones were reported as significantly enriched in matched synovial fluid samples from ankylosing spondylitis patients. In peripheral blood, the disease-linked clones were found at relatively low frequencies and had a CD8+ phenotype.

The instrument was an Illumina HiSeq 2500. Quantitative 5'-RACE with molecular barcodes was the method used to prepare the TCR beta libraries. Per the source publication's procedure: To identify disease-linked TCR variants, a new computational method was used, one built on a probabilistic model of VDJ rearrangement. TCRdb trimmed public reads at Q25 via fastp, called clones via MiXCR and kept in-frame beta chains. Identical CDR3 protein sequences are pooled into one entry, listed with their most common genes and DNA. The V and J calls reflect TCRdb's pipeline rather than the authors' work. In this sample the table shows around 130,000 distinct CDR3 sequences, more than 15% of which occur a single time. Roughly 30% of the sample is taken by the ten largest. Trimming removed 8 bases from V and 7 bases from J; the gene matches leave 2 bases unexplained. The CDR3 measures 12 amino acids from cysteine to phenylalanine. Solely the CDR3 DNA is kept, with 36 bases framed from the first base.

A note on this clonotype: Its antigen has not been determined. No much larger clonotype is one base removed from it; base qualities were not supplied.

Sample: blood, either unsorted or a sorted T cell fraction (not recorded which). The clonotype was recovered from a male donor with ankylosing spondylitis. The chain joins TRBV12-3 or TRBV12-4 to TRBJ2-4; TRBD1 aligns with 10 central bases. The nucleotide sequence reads TGTGCCAGCTGGGACAGGGGTAACATTCAGTACTTC. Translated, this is CASWDRGNIQYF.